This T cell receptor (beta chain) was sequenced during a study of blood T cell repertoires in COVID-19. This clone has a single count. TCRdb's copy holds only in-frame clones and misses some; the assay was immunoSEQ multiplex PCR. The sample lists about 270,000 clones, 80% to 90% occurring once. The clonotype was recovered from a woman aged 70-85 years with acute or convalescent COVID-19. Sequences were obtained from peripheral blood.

The CDR3 loop is CASSHRGTEAFF. DNA for the CDR3: TGTGCCAGTAGTCACAGGGGAACTGAAGCTTTCTTT. The V call is TRBV19, the J call TRBJ1-1, with TRBD1 matching over 7 bases. The V and J ends lost 5 bases and 5 bases, in that order; junction bases with no gene match: 2. Germline V lookup: CDR1 LNHDA, CDR2 SQIVND (reference sequence). This CDR3 has 12 amino acids. The whole variable domain, filled in from reference TRBV19 and TRBJ1-1, reads DGGITQSPKYLFRKEGQNVTLSCEQNLNHDAMYWYRQDPGQGLRLIYYSQIVNDFQKGDIAEGYSVSREKKESFPLTVTSAQKNPTAFYLCASSHRGTEAFFGQGTRLTVV.